This TCR beta chain was captured by sequencing in a study of Ad26.COV2.S vaccination and SARS-CoV-2 variants. Study information: The Ad26.COV2.S arm of the COV1001 trial was where the donor was placed. The study, taken as a whole, reports: Non-spike TCR breadth showed similarity between vaccine and placebo recipients.

This clone showed up just once. Antigen: not known. The method was immunoSEQ multiplex PCR; TCRdb's version includes in-frame clones alone and lacks a portion of them. The sample contains 300,000 to 500,000 clones, 80% to 90% of which appear only once. Per the germline V gene, CDR1 is SEHNR and CDR2 is FQNEAQ (reference sequence). There are 13 residues in the CDR3. The V end was cut by 3 bases, the J end by 4 bases, with 7 bases between. Treatment given: roughly 18 received Ad26.COV2.S at low or high dose, single or two shots; roughly five received placebo; per-sample allocation not given. The study sampled participants on day 63 after the first vaccine or placebo injection. A Boston adult aged 18-55 years was the donor.

The starting material was peripheral blood, obtained in a trial of Ad26.COV2.S vaccine versus placebo. The V and J genes are TRBV7-9 and TRBJ2-1, with D possibly being TRBD1 (5 bases). This clonotype originated in a person between 18 and 65 years old who received the Ad26.COV2.S COVID-19 vaccine or a placebo. For the CDR3, the DNA is TGTGCCAGCAGCTTGGACACGTACAATGAGCAGTTCTTC. It encodes CASSLDTYNEQFF.